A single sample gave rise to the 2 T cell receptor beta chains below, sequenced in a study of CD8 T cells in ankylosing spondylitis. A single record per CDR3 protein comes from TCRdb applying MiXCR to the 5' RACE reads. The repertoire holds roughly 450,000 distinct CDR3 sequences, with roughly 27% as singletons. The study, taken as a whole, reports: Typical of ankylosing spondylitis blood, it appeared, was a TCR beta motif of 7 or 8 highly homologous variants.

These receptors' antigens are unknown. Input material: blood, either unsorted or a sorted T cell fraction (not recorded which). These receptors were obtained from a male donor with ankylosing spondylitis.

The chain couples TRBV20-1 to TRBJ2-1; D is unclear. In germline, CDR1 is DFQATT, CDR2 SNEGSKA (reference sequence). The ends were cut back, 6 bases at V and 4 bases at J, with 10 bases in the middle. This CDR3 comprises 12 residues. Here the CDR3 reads CSATPGYNEQFF. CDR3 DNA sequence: TGCAGTGCCACCCCTGGTTACAATGAGCAGTTCTTC.

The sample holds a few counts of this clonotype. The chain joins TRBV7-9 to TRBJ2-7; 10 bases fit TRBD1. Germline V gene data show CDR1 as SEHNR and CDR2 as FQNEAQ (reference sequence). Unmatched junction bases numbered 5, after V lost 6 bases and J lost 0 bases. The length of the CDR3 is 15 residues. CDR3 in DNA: TGTGCCAGCAGTTCCGGACAGGGGGTCTCCTACGAGCAGTACTTC. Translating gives CASSSGQGVSYEQYF.